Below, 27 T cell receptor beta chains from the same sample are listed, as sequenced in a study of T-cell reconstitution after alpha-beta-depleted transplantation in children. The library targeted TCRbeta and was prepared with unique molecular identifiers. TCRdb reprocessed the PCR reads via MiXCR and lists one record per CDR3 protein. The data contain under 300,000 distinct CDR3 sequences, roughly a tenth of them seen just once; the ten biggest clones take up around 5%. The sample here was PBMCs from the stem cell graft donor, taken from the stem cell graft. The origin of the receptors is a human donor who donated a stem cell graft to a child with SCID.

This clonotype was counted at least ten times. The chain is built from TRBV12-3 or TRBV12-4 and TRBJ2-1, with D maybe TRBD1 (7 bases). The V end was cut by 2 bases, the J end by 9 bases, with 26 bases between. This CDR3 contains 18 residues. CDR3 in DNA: TGTGCCAGCAGTTTAAGTAGTTTAGGAGGGGGCAGGGGGAGTGAGCAGTTCTTC. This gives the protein CASSLSSLGGGRGSEQFF.

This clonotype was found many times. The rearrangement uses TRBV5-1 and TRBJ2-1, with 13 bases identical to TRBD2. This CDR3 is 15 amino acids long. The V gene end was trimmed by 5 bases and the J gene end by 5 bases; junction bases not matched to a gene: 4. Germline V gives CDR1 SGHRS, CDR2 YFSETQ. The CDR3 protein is CASSHGTSGDNEQFF. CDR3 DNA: TGCGCCAGCAGTCATGGGACTAGCGGGGACAATGAGCAGTTCTTC.

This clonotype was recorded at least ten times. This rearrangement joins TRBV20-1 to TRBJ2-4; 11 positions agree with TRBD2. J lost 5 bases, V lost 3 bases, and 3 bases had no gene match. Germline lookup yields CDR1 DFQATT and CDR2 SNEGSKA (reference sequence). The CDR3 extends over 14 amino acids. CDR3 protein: CSARPSGGQNIQYF. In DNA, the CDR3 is TGCAGTGCTAGGCCTAGCGGGGGGCAAAACATTCAGTACTTC.

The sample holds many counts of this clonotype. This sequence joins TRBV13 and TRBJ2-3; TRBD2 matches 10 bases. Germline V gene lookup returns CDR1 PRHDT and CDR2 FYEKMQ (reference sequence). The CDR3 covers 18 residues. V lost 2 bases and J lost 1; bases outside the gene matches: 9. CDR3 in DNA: TGTGCCAGCAGCTTATCACTAGCGGGGAACATTCGCACAGATACGCAGTATTTT. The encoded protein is CASSLSLAGNIRTDTQYF.

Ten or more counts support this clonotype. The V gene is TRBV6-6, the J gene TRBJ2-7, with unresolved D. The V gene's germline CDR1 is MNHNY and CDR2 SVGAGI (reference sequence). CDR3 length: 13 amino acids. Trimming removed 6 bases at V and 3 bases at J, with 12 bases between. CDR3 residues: CASSPSHSYEQYF. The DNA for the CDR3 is TGTGCCAGCAGCCCCTCGCATAGCTACGAGCAGTACTTC.

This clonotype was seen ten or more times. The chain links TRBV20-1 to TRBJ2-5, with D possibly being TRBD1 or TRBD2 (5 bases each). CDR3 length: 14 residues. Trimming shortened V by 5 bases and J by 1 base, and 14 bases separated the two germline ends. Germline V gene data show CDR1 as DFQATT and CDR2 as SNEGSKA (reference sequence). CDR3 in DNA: TGCAGTGCTCGCCGGGACCCGACCCAAGAGACCCAGTACTTC. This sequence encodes CSARRDPTQETQYF.

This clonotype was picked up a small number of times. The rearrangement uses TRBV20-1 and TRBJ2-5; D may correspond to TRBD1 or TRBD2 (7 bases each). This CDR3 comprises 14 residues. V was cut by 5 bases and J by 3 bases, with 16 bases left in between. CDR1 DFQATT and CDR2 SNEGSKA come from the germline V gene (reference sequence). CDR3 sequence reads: CSAPEGAGEETQYF. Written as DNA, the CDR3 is TGCAGTGCTCCTGAGGGGGCGGGAGAAGAGACCCAGTACTTC.

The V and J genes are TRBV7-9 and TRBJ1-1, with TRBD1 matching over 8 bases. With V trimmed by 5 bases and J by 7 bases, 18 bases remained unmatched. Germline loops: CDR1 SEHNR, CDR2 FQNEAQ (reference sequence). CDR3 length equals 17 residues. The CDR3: CASSAGTGHIGTGEAFF. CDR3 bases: TGTGCCAGCAGCGCAGGGACAGGTCATATAGGAACCGGTGAAGCTTTCTTT.

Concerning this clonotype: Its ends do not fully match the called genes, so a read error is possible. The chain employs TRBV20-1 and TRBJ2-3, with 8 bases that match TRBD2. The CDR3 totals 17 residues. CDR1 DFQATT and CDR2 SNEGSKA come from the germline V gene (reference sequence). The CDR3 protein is CCASGARGGLATDTQYF. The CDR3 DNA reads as TGCTGTGCGTCGGGGGCACGGGGGGGCCTGGCCACAGATACGCAGTATTTT.

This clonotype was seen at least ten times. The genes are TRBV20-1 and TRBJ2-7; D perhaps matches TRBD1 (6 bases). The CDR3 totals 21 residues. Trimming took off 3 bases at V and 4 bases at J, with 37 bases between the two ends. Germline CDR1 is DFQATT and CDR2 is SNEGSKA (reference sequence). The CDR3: CSASGGTNRDGTPRGYYEQYF. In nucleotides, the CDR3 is TGCAGTGCTAGCGGTGGGACCAACAGGGATGGGACGCCAAGGGGCTATTACGAGCAGTACTTC.

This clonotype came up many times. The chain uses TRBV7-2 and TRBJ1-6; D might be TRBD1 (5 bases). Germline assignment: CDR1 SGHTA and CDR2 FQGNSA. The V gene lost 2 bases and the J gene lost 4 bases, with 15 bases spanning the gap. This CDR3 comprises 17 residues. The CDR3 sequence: CASSLSRAGGYNSPLHF. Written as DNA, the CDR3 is TGTGCCAGCAGCTTAAGCCGGGCGGGGGGGTATAATTCACCCCTCCACTTT.

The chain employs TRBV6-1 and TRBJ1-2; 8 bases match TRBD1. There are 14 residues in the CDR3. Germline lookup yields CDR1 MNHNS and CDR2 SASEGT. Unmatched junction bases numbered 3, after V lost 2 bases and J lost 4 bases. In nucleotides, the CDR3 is TGTGCCAGCAGTGAACAGGGGGCGGGCTATGGCTACACCTTC. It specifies CASSEQGAGYGYTF.

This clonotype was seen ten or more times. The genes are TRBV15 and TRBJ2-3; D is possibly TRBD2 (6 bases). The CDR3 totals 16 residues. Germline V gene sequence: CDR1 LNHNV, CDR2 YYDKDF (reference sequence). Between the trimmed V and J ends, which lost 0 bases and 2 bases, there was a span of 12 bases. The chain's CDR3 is CATSRDAGQPTDTQYF. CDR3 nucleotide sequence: TGTGCCACCAGCAGAGATGCGGGGCAGCCCACAGATACGCAGTATTTT.

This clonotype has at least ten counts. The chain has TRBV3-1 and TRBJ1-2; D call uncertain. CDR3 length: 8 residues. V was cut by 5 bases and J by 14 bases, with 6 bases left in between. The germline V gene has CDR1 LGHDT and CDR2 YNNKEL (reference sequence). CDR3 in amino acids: CASSTLTF. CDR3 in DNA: TGTGCCAGCAGCACCCTAACCTTC.

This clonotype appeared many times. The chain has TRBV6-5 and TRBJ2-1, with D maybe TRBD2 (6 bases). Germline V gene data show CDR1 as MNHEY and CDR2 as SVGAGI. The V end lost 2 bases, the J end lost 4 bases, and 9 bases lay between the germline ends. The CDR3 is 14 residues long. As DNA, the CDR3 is TGTGCCAGCAGTTACGTAGCGGTATACAATGAGCAGTTCTTC. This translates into CASSYVAVYNEQFF.

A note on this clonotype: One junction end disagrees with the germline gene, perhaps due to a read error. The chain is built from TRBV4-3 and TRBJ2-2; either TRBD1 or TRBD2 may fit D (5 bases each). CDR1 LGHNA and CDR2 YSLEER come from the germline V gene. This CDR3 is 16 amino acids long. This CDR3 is CASSHVSSPNTGALFF. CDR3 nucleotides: TGCGCCAGCAGCCATGTTTCCTCCCCTAACACCGGGGCGCTGTTTTTT.

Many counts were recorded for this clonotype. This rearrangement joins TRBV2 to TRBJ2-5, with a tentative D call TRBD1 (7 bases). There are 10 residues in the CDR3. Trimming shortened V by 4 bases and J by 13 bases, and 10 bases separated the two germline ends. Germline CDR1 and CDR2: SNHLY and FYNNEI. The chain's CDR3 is CASSGGTVYF. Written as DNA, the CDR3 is TGTGCCAGCAGTGGCGGGACAGTGTACTTC.

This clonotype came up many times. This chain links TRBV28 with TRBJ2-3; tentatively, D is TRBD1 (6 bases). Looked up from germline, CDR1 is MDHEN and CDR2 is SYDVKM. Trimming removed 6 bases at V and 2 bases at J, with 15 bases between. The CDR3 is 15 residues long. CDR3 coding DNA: TGTGCCAGCAGACTCGACCCGGGACACACAGATACGCAGTATTTT. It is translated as CASRLDPGHTDTQYF.

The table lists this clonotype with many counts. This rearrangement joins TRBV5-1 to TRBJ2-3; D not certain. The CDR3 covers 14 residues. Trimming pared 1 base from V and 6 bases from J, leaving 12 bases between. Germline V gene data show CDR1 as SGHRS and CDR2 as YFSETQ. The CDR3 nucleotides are TGCGCCAGCAGCTTGTCCCCCTGGACCGATACGCAGTATTTT. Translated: CASSLSPWTDTQYF.

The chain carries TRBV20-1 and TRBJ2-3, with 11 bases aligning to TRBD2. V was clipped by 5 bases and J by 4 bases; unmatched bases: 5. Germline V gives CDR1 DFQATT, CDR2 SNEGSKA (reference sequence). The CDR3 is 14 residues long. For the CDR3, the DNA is TGCAGTGCTGTTGCTAGCGGGGGGCCAGATACGCAGTATTTT. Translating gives CSAVASGGPDTQYF.

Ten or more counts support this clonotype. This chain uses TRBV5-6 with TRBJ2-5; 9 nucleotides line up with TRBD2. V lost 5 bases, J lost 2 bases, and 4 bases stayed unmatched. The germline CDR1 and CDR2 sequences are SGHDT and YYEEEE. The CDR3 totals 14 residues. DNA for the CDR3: TGTGCCAGCAGTAATAGCGGGGGACAAGAGACCCAGTACTTC. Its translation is CASSNSGGQETQYF.

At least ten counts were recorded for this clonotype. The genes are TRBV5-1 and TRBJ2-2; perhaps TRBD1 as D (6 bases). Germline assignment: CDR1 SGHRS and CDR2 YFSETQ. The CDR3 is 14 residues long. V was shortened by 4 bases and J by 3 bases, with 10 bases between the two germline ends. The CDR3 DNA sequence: TGCGCCAGCAGCCCACAGGGCTACACCGGGGAGCTGTTTTTT. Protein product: CASSPQGYTGELFF.

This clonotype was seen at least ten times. The CDR3 DNA reads as TGTGCCAGCAGCCAATCGAACACAGGGGGAATTGGCCCCTACGAGCAGTACTTC. It yields the protein CASSQSNTGGIGPYEQYF. This sequence joins TRBV16 and TRBJ2-7; 8 bases agree with TRBD1. The CDR3 runs 18 residues. The germline CDR1 and CDR2 sequences are KGHSY and FQNENV. V was clipped by 0 bases and J by 2 bases; unmatched bases: 12.

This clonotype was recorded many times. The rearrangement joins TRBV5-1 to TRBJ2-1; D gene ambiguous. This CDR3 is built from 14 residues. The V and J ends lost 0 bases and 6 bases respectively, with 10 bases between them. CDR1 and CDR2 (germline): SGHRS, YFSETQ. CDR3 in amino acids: CASSLGGRTNEQFF. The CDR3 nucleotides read TGCGCCAGCAGCTTGGGTGGCAGGACCAATGAGCAGTTCTTC.

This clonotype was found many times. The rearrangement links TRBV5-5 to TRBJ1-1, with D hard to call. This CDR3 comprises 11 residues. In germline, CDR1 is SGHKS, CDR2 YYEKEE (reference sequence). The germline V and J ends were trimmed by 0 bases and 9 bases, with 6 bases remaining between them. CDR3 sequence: CASSLVQQAFF. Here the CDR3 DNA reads TGTGCCAGCAGCTTGGTACAGCAAGCTTTCTTT.

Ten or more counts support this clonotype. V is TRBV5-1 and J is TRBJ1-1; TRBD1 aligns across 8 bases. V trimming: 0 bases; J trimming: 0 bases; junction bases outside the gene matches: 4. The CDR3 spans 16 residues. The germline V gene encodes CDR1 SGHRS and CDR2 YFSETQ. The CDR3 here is CASSLGTGGLNTEAFF. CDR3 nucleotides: TGCGCCAGCAGCTTGGGCACAGGGGGTCTGAACACTGAAGCTTTCTTT.

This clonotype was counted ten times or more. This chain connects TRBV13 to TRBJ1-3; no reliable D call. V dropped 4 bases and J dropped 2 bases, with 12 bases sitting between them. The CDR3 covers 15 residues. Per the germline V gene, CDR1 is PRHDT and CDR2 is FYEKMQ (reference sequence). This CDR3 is CASSSRSSAGNTIYF. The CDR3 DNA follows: TGTGCCAGCAGCTCCCGGAGTAGCGCTGGAAACACCATATATTTT.